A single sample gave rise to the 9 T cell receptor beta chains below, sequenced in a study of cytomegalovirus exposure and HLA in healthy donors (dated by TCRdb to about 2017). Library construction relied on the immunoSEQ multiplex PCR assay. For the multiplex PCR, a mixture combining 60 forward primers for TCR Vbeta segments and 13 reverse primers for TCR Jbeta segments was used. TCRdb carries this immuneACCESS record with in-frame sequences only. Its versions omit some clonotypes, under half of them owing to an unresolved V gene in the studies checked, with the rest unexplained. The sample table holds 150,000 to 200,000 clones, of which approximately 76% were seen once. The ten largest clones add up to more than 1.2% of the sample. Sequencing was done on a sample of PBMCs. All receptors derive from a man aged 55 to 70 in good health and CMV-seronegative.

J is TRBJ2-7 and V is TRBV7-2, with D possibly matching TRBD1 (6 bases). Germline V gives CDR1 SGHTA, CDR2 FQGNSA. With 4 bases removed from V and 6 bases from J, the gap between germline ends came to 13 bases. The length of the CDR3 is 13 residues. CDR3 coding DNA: TGTGCCAGCAGCTCCCTAGGGGGTGGCGAGCAGTACTTC. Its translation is CASSSLGGGEQYF.

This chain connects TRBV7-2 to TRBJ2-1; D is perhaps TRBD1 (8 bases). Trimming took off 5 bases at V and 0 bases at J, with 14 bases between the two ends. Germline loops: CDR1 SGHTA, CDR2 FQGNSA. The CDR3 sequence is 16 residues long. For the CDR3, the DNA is TGTGCCAGCAGCGTACAGGGGGAGGGCTCCTACAATGAGCAGTTCTTC. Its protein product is CASSVQGEGSYNEQFF.

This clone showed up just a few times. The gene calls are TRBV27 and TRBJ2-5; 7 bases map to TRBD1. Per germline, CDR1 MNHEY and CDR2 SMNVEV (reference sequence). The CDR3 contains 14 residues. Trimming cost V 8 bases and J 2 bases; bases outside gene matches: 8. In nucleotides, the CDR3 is TGTGCCAGCCACGGGACAGTTAAGCAAGAGACCCAGTACTTC. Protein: CASHGTVKQETQYF.

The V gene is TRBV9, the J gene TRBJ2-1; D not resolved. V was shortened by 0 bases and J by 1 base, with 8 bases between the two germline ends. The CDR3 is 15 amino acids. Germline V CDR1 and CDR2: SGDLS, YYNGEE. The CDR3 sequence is CASSVGGRSYNEQFF. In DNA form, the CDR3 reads TGTGCCAGCAGCGTAGGTGGCAGATCCTACAATGAGCAGTTCTTC.

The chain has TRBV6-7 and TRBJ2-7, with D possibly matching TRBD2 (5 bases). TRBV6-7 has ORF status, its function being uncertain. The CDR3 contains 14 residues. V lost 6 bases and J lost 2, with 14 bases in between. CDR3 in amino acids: CASRCHAGPYEQYF. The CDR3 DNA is TGTGCCAGCAGGTGCCACGCGGGCCCCTACGAGCAGTACTTC.

CDR3 sequence: CASSLGPAGEAGELFF. CDR3 nucleotide sequence: TGTGCCAGCAGCTTAGGCCCAGCGGGAGAGGCCGGGGAGCTGTTTTTT. The gene calls are TRBV7-8 and TRBJ2-2; 8 positions match TRBD2. CDR3 size: 16 residues. CDR1 SGHVS and CDR2 FQNEAQ come from the germline V gene. J lost 6 bases, V lost 1 base, and 7 bases had no gene match.

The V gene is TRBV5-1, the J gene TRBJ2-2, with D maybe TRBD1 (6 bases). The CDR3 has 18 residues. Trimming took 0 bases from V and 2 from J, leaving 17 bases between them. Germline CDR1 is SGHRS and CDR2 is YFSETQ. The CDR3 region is CASSLVISTDSNTGELFF. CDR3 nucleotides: TGCGCCAGCAGCTTGGTAATTTCCACGGACAGTAACACCGGGGAGCTGTTTTTT.

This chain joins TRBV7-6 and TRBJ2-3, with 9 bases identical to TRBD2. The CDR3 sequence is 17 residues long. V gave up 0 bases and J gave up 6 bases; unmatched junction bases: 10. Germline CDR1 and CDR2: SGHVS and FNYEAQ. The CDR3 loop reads CASSLARRGGWADTQYF. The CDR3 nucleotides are TGTGCCAGCAGCTTAGCGCGGCGGGGGGGGTGGGCCGATACGCAGTATTTT.

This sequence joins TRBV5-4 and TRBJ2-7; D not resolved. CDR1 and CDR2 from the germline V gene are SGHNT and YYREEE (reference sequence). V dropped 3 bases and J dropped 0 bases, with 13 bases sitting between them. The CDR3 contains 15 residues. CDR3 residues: CASSYIDTRSYEQYF. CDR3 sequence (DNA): TGTGCCAGCAGCTACATAGACACTCGCTCCTACGAGCAGTACTTC.